This entry features one T cell receptor beta chain sequence. Its cognate antigen is unknown. This specimen belongs to a study of cytomegalovirus exposure and HLA in healthy donors. Here immunoSEQ multiplex PCR was the method, and the copy in TCRdb shows in-frame clones only, minus some. This sample yields under 200,000 clones, of which 86% are seen a single time; around 2.1% belongs to the top ten. Overall study findings and caveats: TCR beta chains numbering under 200 were designated cytomegalovirus-associated.

CDR3 length: 16 amino acids. Trimming at V came to 5 bases and at J to 2 bases, leaving 10 bases not matched to a gene. Germline V gives CDR1 SNHLY, CDR2 FYNNEI. The source of this sequence is a woman aged 18-29 years in good health and CMV-seronegative. The specimen was PBMCs. V is TRBV2 and J is TRBJ2-3; 7 nucleotides match TRBD2. CDR3 in DNA: TGTGCCAGCAGTCAGCGAGGGCGGGAGATCACAGATACGCAGTATTTT. Its translation: CASSQRGREITDTQYF.